The T cell receptor beta chain under discussion was sequenced for a study of a mutant IDH1 vaccine in newly diagnosed glioma. Study information: Treated patients showed a male proportion of around 60%, a female proportion of around 38%, and a mean age of approximately 40 years. Earlier therapy was either radiotherapy, temozolomide, or both, and most got both.

Concerning this clone: What it binds is unknown.

The table came from immunoSEQ multiplex PCR; TCRdb's copy has only in-frame clones and leaves some out. The sample lists some 68,000 clones, 60% to 85% occurring once. Sample time point: baseline, week 1 (first vaccination visit). Treatment: pre-vaccination baseline after standard-of-care therapy. Trimming took off 9 bases at V and 9 bases at J, with 15 bases between the two ends. There are 12 residues in the CDR3. Study-level points and caveats: Changes in the top peripheral T cell clonotypes seemingly had no bearing on pseudoprogression. 85% to 95% of patients showed vaccine-induced immune responses across multiple MHC alleles.

The origin of this receptor is a man aged 45-60 years with glioma. This rearrangement joins TRBV23-1 to TRBJ1-5; no firm D call. TRBV23-1 is known as an ORF, though its function is uncertain. The specimen comprised PBMCs, sampled from a glioma patient treated with radiotherapy, temozolomide or both. The CDR3 DNA follows: TGCGCCAGATGGGGTACCCCTTCGCCCCAGCATTTT. Encoded protein: CARWGTPSPQHF.